What follows are 9 T cell receptor beta chains derived from one specimen sequenced in a study of cytomegalovirus exposure and HLA in healthy donors. The PCR contained 60 Vbeta and 13 Jbeta primers. Sequencing was performed with immunoSEQ multiplex PCR; in TCRdb, only in-frame clones are kept and a portion is missing. The sample shows about 130,000 clones, about 70% of them seen only once. Sequencing was performed on PBMCs. The receptors here all came from a woman aged 55-69 years in good health and CMV-seropositive.

V and J are TRBV5-1 and TRBJ2-2; 7 nucleotides align to TRBD1. Germline assignment: CDR1 SGHRS and CDR2 YFSETQ. The junction had 6 bases not matched to a gene; V was cut back by 0 bases and J by 7 bases. The CDR3 contains 15 residues. The CDR3 DNA is TGCGCCAGCAGCTTGGGAGGGGGCCGGAGCGGGGAGCTGTTTTTT. Protein product: CASSLGGGRSGELFF.

This clone was seen just once. This sequence joins TRBV19 and TRBJ1-5; maybe TRBD1 (6 bases). This CDR3 spans 14 amino acids. CDR1 is LNHDA and CDR2 is SQIVND in the germline V gene (reference sequence). V was cut by 2 bases and J by 6 bases, with 11 bases left in between. CDR3 sequence: CASSITGNSQPQHF. In DNA form, the CDR3 reads TGTGCCAGTAGTATAACAGGGAACTCTCAGCCCCAGCATTTT.

In this sample, this clone turned up a few times. This chain uses TRBV6-1 with TRBJ1-1, with 7 positions matching TRBD1. CDR3 length equals 15 residues. The ends lost 11 bases at V and 1 base at J; junction bases unmatched: 13. Germline V gives CDR1 MNHNS, CDR2 SASEGT. This CDR3 is CALQLTRTGNTEAFF. CDR3 bases: TGTGCCTTACAACTGACCAGGACAGGGAACACTGAAGCTTTCTTT.

This chain links TRBV2 with TRBJ2-7, with 9 nucleotides matching TRBD2. Looked up from germline, CDR1 is SNHLY and CDR2 is FYNNEI. V lost 6 bases and J lost 6; bases outside the gene matches: 3. CDR3 size: 12 residues. DNA of the CDR3: TGTGCCAGCAGCGGACTAGCGTTCGAGCAGTACTTC. Protein: CASSGLAFEQYF.

The chain couples TRBV28 to TRBJ1-5; 8 bases line up with TRBD1. Germline CDR1 reads MDHEN; CDR2 reads SYDVKM. Trimming at V came to 8 bases and at J to 4 bases, leaving 10 bases not matched to a gene. This CDR3 is 15 amino acids long. This chain's CDR3 is CASVTGVWRNQPQHF. DNA of the CDR3: TGTGCCAGCGTGACAGGGGTTTGGCGGAATCAGCCCCAGCATTTT.

The chain links TRBV25-1 to TRBJ1-3; possibly TRBD1 for D (6 bases). Germline CDR1 and CDR2: MGHDK and SYGVNS. This CDR3 has 17 amino acids. Trimming stripped 6 bases from V and 4 bases from J, with 22 bases between. CDR3 DNA: TGTGCCAGCAGCCCCTACGACAGGCTATTCTCCGGAAACACCATATATTTT. Its translation is CASSPYDRLFSGNTIYF.

This rearrangement joins TRBV28 to TRBJ1-1; D remains unclear. CDR1 and CDR2 (germline): MDHEN, SYDVKM. The CDR3 covers 14 residues. The ends were cut back, 9 bases at V and 4 bases at J, with 18 bases in the middle. In DNA form, the CDR3 reads TGTGCCAGTCTACCTGGAGTATTAAGCACTGAAGCTTTCTTT. This codes for CASLPGVLSTEAFF.

This chain uses TRBV2 with TRBJ2-1, with TRBD2 identical over 9 bases. The CDR3 spans 17 residues. Trimming at V came to 3 bases and at J to 6 bases, leaving 12 bases not matched to a gene. In germline, CDR1 is SNHLY, CDR2 FYNNEI. The CDR3 region is CASSDPGLARRGNEQFF. The CDR3 DNA follows: TGTGCCAGCAGTGACCCCGGACTAGCGAGGAGGGGCAATGAGCAGTTCTTC. Complete variable domain (other parts from reference TRBV2 and TRBJ2-1): EPEVTQTPSHQVTQMGQEVILRCVPISNHLYFYWYRQILGQKVEFLVSFYNNEISEKSEIFDDQFSVERPDGSNFTLKIRSTKLEDSAMYFCASSDPGLARRGNEQFFGPGTRLTVL.

The chain uses TRBV6-6 and TRBJ2-5, with 7 bases matching TRBD1. Germline values: CDR1 MNHNY, CDR2 SVGAGI (reference sequence). The CDR3 is 13 amino acids. The ends lost 2 bases at V and 4 bases at J; junction bases unmatched: 1. The CDR3, as DNA: TGTGCCAGCAGTTACGGGACAGTAGAGACCCAGTACTTC. Its protein is CASSYGTVETQYF.